This TCR beta chain was identified during a study of blood T cell repertoires in COVID-19. About the study: Nucleic acid was either cDNA or gDNA, and it came from T cells, B-cell-depleted T cells, or PBMCs.

The authors' processing: Amplification with reference gene primers provided the estimates of nucleated cell counts. The assay was immunoSEQ multiplex PCR, and TCRdb's table has in-frame clones only and misses some. V, J and clone size were drawn from that table, and D and trimming were deduced from the DNA. The table has 150,000 to 200,000 clones, about 85% seen once; the top ten hold about 6.3%. All enrollees were roughly 18 to 95 years old and from approximately 24 US areas. Recovered Cohort 3 donors showed two negative PCRs, clearance, or symptom resolution. This clone came up a few times. The V gene's germline CDR1 is MNHEY and CDR2 SMNVEV (reference sequence). This CDR3 has 14 amino acids. Trimming removed 6 bases from V and 4 bases from J, with 13 bases in between.

This sequence was found in a man aged 40-50 years who had recovered from COVID-19. The chain employs TRBV27 and TRBJ1-5, with no clear D. The sequenced sample consisted of PBMCs or T cells enriched from blood (not recorded which). CDR3: CASRTYTGNQPQHF. In DNA form, the CDR3 reads TGTGCCAGCAGGACCTACACGGGGAATCAGCCCCAGCATTTT.